The 16 T cell receptor beta chains below all came from one sample that was sequenced in a study of OX40 agonist ivuxolimab in advanced cancers. Measured with immunoSEQ multiplex PCR; TCRdb has only the in-frame clones, and not every one. The repertoire holds some 43,000 clones, with about 87% as singletons. The specimen comprised CD4+ or CD8+ T cells sorted from blood, sampled in a trial of the OX40 agonist ivuxolimab. Every receptor here comes from an adult with an advanced solid tumor such as melanoma, head and neck, liver or kidney cancer.

V gene TRBV27 combines with J gene TRBJ1-2, with D possibly being TRBD1 (5 bases). The germline V gene encodes CDR1 MNHEY and CDR2 SMNVEV (reference sequence). Trimming removed 2 bases from V and 4 bases from J, with 11 bases in between. The CDR3 has 14 residues. The CDR3 region is CASSLNQGSYGYTF. The CDR3 bases are TGTGCCAGCAGTTTAAATCAGGGAAGCTATGGCTACACCTTC.

The CDR3 here is CASSPVLGFYEQYF. The CDR3 nucleotides read TGTGCCAGCTCACCGGTCTTAGGCTTCTACGAGCAGTACTTC. The chain combines TRBV18 with TRBJ2-7; D uncertain. The V and J ends lost 3 bases and 3 bases respectively, with 12 bases between them. The germline gives CDR1 KGHSH, CDR2 LQKENI. This CDR3 contains 14 residues.

The chain links TRBV7-9 to TRBJ1-4, with 7 bases matching TRBD1. V shed 5 bases, J shed 8 bases, and the junction held 8 bases outside the gene matches. The CDR3 is made up of 14 amino acids. From germline, CDR1 is SEHNR and CDR2 FQNEAQ (reference sequence). The CDR3 sequence: CASSDPTGIEKLFF. CDR3 DNA sequence: TGTGCCAGCAGCGACCCGACAGGGATCGAAAAACTGTTTTTT.

V usage is TRBV19 and J usage is TRBJ1-5; D call uncertain. Trimming took off 6 bases at V and 0 bases at J, with 15 bases between the two ends. There are 16 residues in the CDR3. Germline loops: CDR1 LNHDA, CDR2 SQIVND (reference sequence). The CDR3 loop is CASSEIDVNSNQPQHF. CDR3 DNA sequence: TGTGCCAGTAGCGAAATAGACGTAAATAGCAATCAGCCCCAGCATTTT.

This chain links TRBV7-6 with TRBJ2-5; 10 positions match TRBD2. V was pared by 1 base and J by 4 bases, with 6 bases of the junction left unmatched. This CDR3 has 16 amino acids. Germline CDR1 SGHVS, CDR2 FNYEAQ. The DNA of the CDR3 is TGTGCCAGCAGCTTAGGTCCAGCGGGAGGGCCAGAGACCCAGTACTTC. It translates to CASSLGPAGGPETQYF. The full variable domain, completed using reference TRBV7-6 and TRBJ2-5, is GAGVSQSPRYKVTKRGQDVALRCDPISGHVSLYWYRQALGQGPEFLTYFNYEAQQDKSGLPNDRFSAERPEGSISTLTIQRTEQRDSAMYRCASSLGPAGGPETQYFGPGTRLLVL.

V and J are TRBV19 and TRBJ2-3; TRBD2 agrees at 16 bases. Germline-derived CDR1 and CDR2 are LNHDA and SQIVND (reference sequence). V lost 6 bases and J lost 5; bases outside the gene matches: 5. The CDR3 sequence is 16 residues long. CDR3 protein: CASRRGTSGREDTQYF. The CDR3 DNA follows: TGTGCCAGTAGGCGCGGGACTAGCGGGAGGGAAGATACGCAGTATTTT.

CDR3 region: CAISESARQGPGTEAFF. The CDR3 bases are TGTGCCATCAGTGAGTCCGCGAGACAGGGGCCCGGCACTGAAGCTTTCTTT. This chain uses TRBV10-3 with TRBJ1-1; 8 nucleotides match TRBD1. CDR1 is ENHRY and CDR2 is SYGVKD in the germline V gene. The length of the CDR3 is 17 residues. V lost 0 bases to trimming and J lost 4 bases; unmatched junction nucleotides: 10.

The rearrangement uses TRBV5-1 and TRBJ2-2, with TRBD1 matching 11 bases. J gave up 6 bases and V 4 bases, and 5 bases lay outside the gene matches. CDR3 length: 15 residues. Germline V gives CDR1 SGHRS, CDR2 YFSETQ. The CDR3 region is CASSVDRGPPGELFF. For the CDR3, the DNA is TGCGCCAGCAGCGTGGACAGGGGGCCCCCCGGGGAGCTGTTTTTT. The full variable domain, with the rest looked up from reference TRBV5-1 and TRBJ2-2, is KAGVTQTPRYLIKTRGQQVTLSCSPISGHRSVSWYQQTPGQGLQFLFEYFSETQRNKGNFPGRFSGRQFSNSRSEMNVSTLELGDSALYLCASSVDRGPPGELFFGEGSRLTVL.

The V and J genes are TRBV6-5 and TRBJ1-1; no reliable D call. In germline, CDR1 is MNHEY, CDR2 SVGAGI. The germline V and J ends were trimmed by 0 bases and 11 bases, with 16 bases remaining between them. This CDR3 comprises 14 residues. CDR3 loop: CASSYSTAAGGAFF. CDR3 sequence (DNA): TGTGCCAGCAGTTACTCGACGGCCGCCGGCGGGGCTTTCTTT.

Only one count was recorded for this clone. V and J are TRBV11-2 and TRBJ2-6; possibly TRBD1 for D (5 bases). The CDR3 contains 15 residues. Germline CDR1 and CDR2: SGHAT and FQNNGV. V dropped 4 bases and J dropped 4 bases, with 11 bases sitting between them. CDR3 sequence reads: CASSSREAGANVLTF. In DNA form, the CDR3 reads TGTGCCAGCAGCTCCAGGGAAGCCGGGGCCAACGTCCTGACTTTC. The full variable domain, its missing parts supplied by reference TRBV11-2 and TRBJ2-6, is EAGVAQSPRYKIIEKRQSVAFWCNPISGHATLYWYQQILGQGPKLLIQFQNNGVVDDSQLPKDRFSAERLKGVDSTLKIQPAKLEDSAVYLCASSSREAGANVLTFGAGSRLTVL.

V usage is TRBV6-5 and J usage is TRBJ1-4; 9 nucleotides agree with TRBD1. CDR3 length: 14 amino acids. The germline CDR1 and CDR2 sequences are MNHEY and SVGAGI. V lost 6 bases and J lost 2; bases outside the gene matches: 1. CDR3 in DNA: TGTGCCAGCAGGGGGACAGGGACTAATGAAAAACTGTTTTTT. Translation: CASRGTGTNEKLFF.

The chain recombines TRBV6-6 with TRBJ2-7, with D possibly matching TRBD1 (5 bases). With 7 bases removed from V and 3 bases from J, the gap between germline ends came to 13 bases. Germline V gene sequence: CDR1 MNHNY, CDR2 SVGAGI (reference sequence). The CDR3 consists of 13 residues. This CDR3 reads CASISGRNYEQYF. DNA of the CDR3: TGTGCCAGCATTTCAGGGCGGAACTACGAGCAGTACTTC.

The chain couples TRBV7-9 to TRBJ2-2; TRBD1 agrees at 8 bases. This CDR3 contains 16 residues. V was pared by 5 bases and J by 1 base, with 6 bases of the junction left unmatched. The V gene's germline CDR1 is SEHNR and CDR2 FQNEAQ (reference sequence). The CDR3 protein is CASSPYRGENTGELFF. The DNA for the CDR3 is TGTGCCAGCAGCCCGTACAGGGGGGAGAACACCGGGGAGCTGTTTTTT.

The rearrangement joins TRBV9 to TRBJ1-1; 11 positions agree with TRBD1. Looked up from germline, CDR1 is SGDLS and CDR2 is YYNGEE. The CDR3 loop spans 16 amino acids. With 4 bases clipped from V and 0 bases from J, the junction kept 5 bases outside the gene matches. CDR3 protein: CASSSPGQGVNTEAFF. CDR3 DNA: TGTGCCAGCAGCTCGCCGGGACAGGGGGTGAACACTGAAGCTTTCTTT.

CDR3 region: CATSSRDGGEGEKLFF. As DNA, the CDR3 is TGTGCCACCAGCAGTAGGGACGGGGGTGAAGGGGAAAAACTGTTTTTT. The chain couples TRBV15 to TRBJ1-4; D possibly corresponds to TRBD1 (5 bases). The CDR3 totals 16 residues. V was trimmed by 3 bases and J by 8 bases, leaving 19 bases between them. Germline assignment: CDR1 LNHNV and CDR2 YYDKDF (reference sequence).

The CDR3 here is CASSPRGQGRFYNEQFF. In DNA, the CDR3 is TGTGCCAGCAGCCCCCGAGGACAGGGTAGATTTTACAATGAGCAGTTCTTC. V gene TRBV11-2 combines with J gene TRBJ2-1; 8 bases map to TRBD1. Unmatched junction bases numbered 13, after V lost 5 bases and J lost 4 bases. The CDR3 consists of 17 residues. Germline assignment: CDR1 SGHAT and CDR2 FQNNGV. The complete variable domain, with remaining parts taken from reference TRBV11-2 and TRBJ2-1, reads EAGVAQSPRYKIIEKRQSVAFWCNPISGHATLYWYQQILGQGPKLLIQFQNNGVVDDSQLPKDRFSAERLKGVDSTLKIQPAKLEDSAVYLCASSPRGQGRFYNEQFFGPGTRLTVL.